The 21 T cell receptor beta chains below come from one sample, sequenced in a study of prognosis after radiotherapy for stage I lung cancer. Amplification of TCR beta CDR3 from genomic DNA used two-round multiplex PCR. Primers targeting each individual TRBV and TRBJ gene were applied in first-round PCR. TCRdb analysed the multiplex PCR reads with MiXCR anew, one entry per CDR3 protein. The sample carries around 56,000 distinct CDR3 sequences, around a quarter recorded once. The sample was PBMCs, taken before or after stereotactic body radiation therapy (not recorded which). The receptors derive from a donor at least 50 years old with non-small cell lung cancer.

The sample holds many counts of this clonotype. The CDR3 loop is CAISETGYDTPDYGYTF. The DNA of the CDR3 is TGTGCCATCAGTGAGACGGGGTACGATACCCCGGACTATGGCTACACCTTC. The chain links TRBV10-3 to TRBJ1-2; the D is unclear. V lost 2 bases and J lost 3, with 19 bases in between. This CDR3 has 17 amino acids. Germline V CDR1 and CDR2: ENHRY, SYGVKD.

A remark on this clonotype: A much larger clonotype is one base distant, so this may be a read error. The chain is built from TRBV20-1 and TRBJ1-1, with a weak D call TRBD1 (5 bases). The V end lost 2 bases, the J end lost 8 bases, and 12 bases lay between the germline ends. Germline CDR1 reads DFQATT; CDR2 reads SNEGSKA (reference sequence). The CDR3 is 12 residues long. CDR3 in DNA: TGCAGTGCTAGAAAGACCGGGGCCGAAGCTTTCTTT. Residues: CSARKTGAEAFF.

This clonotype was counted at least ten times. The genes are TRBV28 and TRBJ2-1; 9 bases are a match to TRBD1. Germline CDR1 reads MDHEN; CDR2 reads SYDVKM. The CDR3 is made up of 15 amino acids. The junction had 6 bases not matched to a gene; V was cut back by 2 bases and J by 7 bases. Written as DNA, the CDR3 is TGTGCCAGCAGTTTACCGGGACAGGGTAAAAATGAGCAGTTCTTC. It yields the protein CASSLPGQGKNEQFF.

V usage is TRBV29-1 and J usage is TRBJ1-2; D perhaps matches TRBD1 (5 bases). Germline V lookup: CDR1 SQVTM, CDR2 ANQGSEA. The CDR3 has 13 amino acids. Trimming removed 8 bases at V and 4 bases at J, with 17 bases between. CDR3 nucleotides: TGCAGCTTGACATGGGACGGCTCCTATGGCTACACCTTC. Its protein product is CSLTWDGSYGYTF.

As concerns this clonotype: Given a much more abundant clone one base away, this may be a read error. The genes are TRBV20-1 and TRBJ1-5, with 9 bases fitting TRBD1. The CDR3 is 17 residues long. Germline-derived CDR1 and CDR2 are DFQATT and SNEGSKA (reference sequence). After removal of 0 bases from V and 3 bases from J, the junction contained 9 bases not matched to a gene. The CDR3 loop is CSARDSTGGHNNQPQHF. CDR3 bases: TGCAGTGCTAGAGATAGCACAGGGGGCCATAACAATCAGCCCCAGCATTTT.

This clonotype was counted at least ten times. The gene calls are TRBV20-1 and TRBJ2-3; D is undetermined. Germline assignment: CDR1 DFQATT and CDR2 SNEGSKA (reference sequence). Trimming cost V 0 bases and J 2 bases, with 15 bases left between them. The CDR3 covers 16 residues. CDR3 sequence (DNA): TGCAGTGCTAGAGATAGAGTAGGCGACTCCACAGATACGCAGTATTTT. It is translated as CSARDRVGDSTDTQYF.

This clonotype was found many times. The chain has TRBV7-2 and TRBJ2-3; TRBD2 matches at 8 bases. The germline V gene has CDR1 SGHTA and CDR2 FQGNSA. The CDR3 totals 15 residues. V shed 5 bases, J shed 2 bases, and the junction held 6 bases outside the gene matches. CDR3 protein: CASSTRGVYTDTQYF. The CDR3 bases are TGTGCCAGCAGCACGCGGGGGGTCTACACAGATACGCAGTATTTT.

Regarding this clonotype: Possible read error: a much larger clone is one base away. V is TRBV2 and J is TRBJ2-2; 9 bases fit TRBD1. The CDR3 contains 15 residues. Germline V gene lookup returns CDR1 SNHLY and CDR2 FYNNEI. J was trimmed by 8 bases and V by 8 bases; bases with no gene match: 12. The CDR3 spells CASGGQGWFTGELFF. Written as DNA, the CDR3 is TGTGCCAGCGGGGGACAGGGATGGTTCACGGGGGAGCTGTTTTTT. The full variable domain, in which reference TRBV2 and TRBJ2-2 provide the parts outside the CDR3, is EPEVTQTPSHQVTQMGQEVILRCVPISNHLYFYWYRQILGQKVEFLVSFYNNEISEKSEIFDDQFSVERPDGSNFTLKIRSTKLEDSAMYFCASGGQGWFTGELFFGEGSRLTVL.

This clonotype was observed many times. This chain links TRBV6-1 with TRBJ2-6; D is unclear. Trimming shortened V by 7 bases and J by 1 base, and 5 bases separated the two germline ends. CDR3 size: 13 residues. Per germline, CDR1 MNHNS and CDR2 SASEGT. CDR3 loop: CASINSGANVLTF. The CDR3 DNA sequence: TGTGCCAGCATCAATTCTGGGGCCAACGTCCTGACTTTC.

This clonotype rates as medium-sized. This chain uses TRBV6-1 with TRBJ1-6, with D possibly matching TRBD1 (6 bases). From germline, CDR1 is MNHNS and CDR2 SASEGT. V lost 6 bases and J lost 5, with 11 bases in between. CDR3 length equals 14 residues. This chain's CDR3 is CASSPHRDNSPLHF. The CDR3 DNA reads as TGTGCCAGCAGCCCACACAGGGATAATTCACCCCTCCACTTT.

Regarding this clonotype: This likely reflects a read error, since a far larger clone is one base away. The V and J genes are TRBV6-9 and TRBJ1-1; 7 bases fit TRBD1. CDR1 and CDR2 (germline): MNHGY, SVAAGI. This CDR3 is 16 amino acids long. CDR3 DNA sequence: TGTGCCAGCAGTTACTCGGATACTCAGGGGGGCACTGAAGCTTTATTT. The encoded protein is CASSYSDTQGGTEALF.

In regard to this clonotype: Its ends do not fully match the called genes, so a read error is possible. The rearrangement uses TRBV28 and TRBJ1-2, with D possibly matching TRBD1 (5 bases). Germline CDR1 reads MDHEN; CDR2 reads SYDVKM. The CDR3 covers 12 residues. CDR3 protein: CASSSGLYGHTF. The CDR3 nucleotides read TGTGCCAGCAGCTCGGGGCTCTATGGCCACACCTTC.

This clonotype was seen ten or more times. The CDR3 loop is CATRDEGGTIYF. The CDR3 DNA follows: TGTGCCACTAGGGACGAGGGAGGAACCATATATTTT. V and J are TRBV7-9 and TRBJ1-3; tentatively, D is TRBD1 (5 bases). Trimming shortened V by 10 bases and J by 10 bases, and 17 bases separated the two germline ends. Germline V gives CDR1 SEHNR, CDR2 FQNEAQ (reference sequence). This CDR3 is built from 12 residues. The variable domain in full, with the rest retrieved from reference TRBV7-9 and TRBJ1-3, is DTGVSQNPRHKITKRGQNVTFRCDPISEHNRLYWYRQTLGQGPEFLTYFQNEAQLEKSRLLSDRFSAERPKGSFSTLEIQRTEQGDSAMYLCATRDEGGTIYFGEGSWLTVV.

At least ten counts were recorded for this clonotype. V usage is TRBV6-1 and J usage is TRBJ1-2, with 9 nucleotides matching TRBD1. Germline V CDR1 and CDR2: MNHNS, SASEGT. The V gene end was trimmed by 11 bases and the J gene end by 4 bases; junction bases not matched to a gene: 8. The CDR3 is 13 residues long. The CDR3 region has the DNA TGTGCCTCCAGCGGGACAGGGTCCTATGGCTACACCTTC. This translates into CASSGTGSYGYTF.

This clonotype has a count of ten or more. The V and J genes are TRBV19 and TRBJ1-5; D is unclear. V dropped 9 bases and J dropped 0 bases, with 12 bases sitting between them. The CDR3 has 14 amino acids. The germline CDR1 and CDR2 sequences are LNHDA and SQIVND (reference sequence). The CDR3 DNA sequence: TGTGCCAGCGCGTCCTTTGTTAGCAATCAGCCCCAGCATTTT. This codes for CASASFVSNQPQHF.

This clonotype has a count of ten or more. This rearrangement joins TRBV7-9 to TRBJ2-5; D is possibly TRBD1 (6 bases). Germline assignment: CDR1 SEHNR and CDR2 FQNEAQ (reference sequence). The V and J ends lost 4 bases and 0 bases respectively, with 12 bases between them. The CDR3 consists of 15 residues. DNA of the CDR3: TGTGCCAGCAGCTCACTCCGGGACAACCAAGAGACCCAGTACTTC. Translated: CASSSLRDNQETQYF.

Of note for this clonotype: A junction boundary mismatches the germline segment, possibly from a read error. The gene calls are TRBV6-2 or TRBV6-3 and TRBJ2-7; 11 bases agree with TRBD2. The CDR3 loop spans 15 amino acids. The germline V gene encodes CDR1 MNHEY and CDR2 SVGEGT. CDR3 coding DNA: TGTGCCAGTAGGCGGCTAGCGGGGGGAGTCTACGTGCAGTACTTC. It specifies CASRRLAGGVYVQYF.

This clonotype was counted many times. The CDR3 region has the DNA TGTGCCAGCAGCCCACAGGGTAATGAAAAACTGTTTTTT. It is translated as CASSPQGNEKLFF. The J gene is TRBJ1-4, the V gene TRBV7-9, with a tentative D call TRBD1 (6 bases). This CDR3 contains 13 residues. Germline V gene data show CDR1 as SEHNR and CDR2 as FQNEAQ (reference sequence). The ends were cut back, 5 bases at V and 4 bases at J, with 8 bases in the middle.

This clonotype was recorded many times. V and J are TRBV6-1 and TRBJ2-5; tentatively, D is TRBD1 (7 bases). The CDR3 runs 15 residues. Deletions cut 6 bases from V and 5 bases from J, with 19 bases between. CDR1 MNHNS and CDR2 SASEGT come from the germline V gene. The CDR3 coding sequence is TGTGCCAGCAGCCCTATGGCAGGGGGGATGGAGACCCAGTACTTC. Its translation: CASSPMAGGMETQYF.

Turning to this clonotype: This may arise from a read error, as a much more abundant clone is one base away. The chain couples TRBV7-9 to TRBJ2-3; D unclear. The germline V gene has CDR1 SEHNR and CDR2 FQNEAQ (reference sequence). The CDR3 is 15 amino acids. The CDR3 nucleotides are TGTGTCAGCAGCTTACCCGCCTATGTCACAGATACGCAGTATTTT. Translating gives CVSSLPAYVTDTQYF.

This clonotype appeared many times. J is TRBJ1-2 and V is TRBV28; D unclear. The CDR3 has 12 residues. Trimming stripped 3 bases from V and 8 bases from J, with 10 bases between. Germline V gene data show CDR1 as MDHEN and CDR2 as SYDVKM. The CDR3 nucleotides read TGTGCCAGCAGTTTCCGATCTAGGGGCTACACCTTC. The encoded protein is CASSFRSRGYTF.